This T cell receptor (beta chain) was recovered during a study of T cell repertoires in cytomegalovirus infection (dated by TCRdb to the late 2010s). Looking at the study overall: Recently identified HLA-C-restricted CMV epitopes, whose presentation resists viral immunomodulation, were targeted by peptide stimulations together with well-studied HLA-B-restricted epitopes. Donor HLA type was relevant to the analysis, because carriage of CMV infection together with the matching HLA type was indicated by public TCR beta signatures. Study-wide conclusions, independent of this receptor: The ex vivo response was dominated by HLA-C-restricted CMV-specific TCR beta clonotypes, and the single most frequent clonotype in two of eight donors was supplied by these HLA-C-restricted clonotypes. In both this cohort and an independent roughly 330-donor cohort, the cumulative frequency of public TCR beta family members distinguished carriers of CMV infection plus the relevant HLA type.

This clonotype was counted many times. The target of this receptor is not known. Base qualities are not recorded, but no much larger clone differs from it by a single base. TCRdb names Illumina HiSeq 1500 as the instrument used. The raw public reads went through TCRdb reprocessing: fastp at Q25, MiXCR clone calling, in-frame beta chains kept. Rows matching on CDR3 protein sequence are summarized as one entry with the most common DNA and genes. The sample table holds about 770,000 distinct CDR3 sequences, of which about 27% were seen once. The ten largest clonotypes hold approximately 14% of the sample. Taken with the paper, the label for treatment or condition translates to: in vitro stimulation with specific CMV peptide epitopes to enrich CMV-specific T cells. The germline V gene gives CDR1 as SGHVS and CDR2 as FNYEAQ. V is cut by 5 bases and J by 2 bases, and the space between the germline ends is 12 bases. Its CDR3 holds 14 amino acids, cysteine through phenylalanine. Just the 42-base CDR3 DNA is kept, in frame starting at base 1.

The chain is assembled from TRBV7-6 and TRBJ1-1, with the D gene not confidently named. Specimen: cultured CD8+ T cells from PBMCs, collected from culture after CMV antigen stimulation. This clonotype was obtained from a human donor in good health (CMV status not recorded). Some clones in this sample may be carry-over from other donors' samples. The nucleotide sequence is given as TGTGCCAGCAGCCCCTCCATTGGAAACACTGAAGCTTTCTTT. Its amino acids are CASSPSIGNTEAFF.